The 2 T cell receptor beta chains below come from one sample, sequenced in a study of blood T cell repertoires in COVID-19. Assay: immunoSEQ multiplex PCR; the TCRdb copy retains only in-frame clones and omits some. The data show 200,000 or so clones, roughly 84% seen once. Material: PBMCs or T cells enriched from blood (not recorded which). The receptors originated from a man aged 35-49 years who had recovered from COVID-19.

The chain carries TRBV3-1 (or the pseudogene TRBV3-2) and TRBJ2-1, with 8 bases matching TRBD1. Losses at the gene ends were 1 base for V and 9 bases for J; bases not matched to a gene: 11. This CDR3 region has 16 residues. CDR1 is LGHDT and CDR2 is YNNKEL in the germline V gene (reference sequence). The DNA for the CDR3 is TGTGCCAGCAGCCAAGGGACAGGGACTTTTGCTATTGAGCAGTTCTTC. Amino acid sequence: CASSQGTGTFAIEQFF.

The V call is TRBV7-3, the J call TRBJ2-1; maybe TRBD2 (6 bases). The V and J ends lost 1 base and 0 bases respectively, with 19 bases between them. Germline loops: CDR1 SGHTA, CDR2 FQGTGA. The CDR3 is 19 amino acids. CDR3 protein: CASSLKRGAGHHSYNEQFF. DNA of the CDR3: TGTGCCAGCAGCTTAAAGAGGGGAGCGGGCCACCACTCCTACAATGAGCAGTTCTTC.